This TCR beta chain was recovered during a study of blood T cell repertoires in COVID-19. Profiled with immunoSEQ multiplex PCR; TCRdb holds only in-frame clones, not every one. The repertoire has 53,000 or so clones, 80% to 90% of them found once; the top ten carry less than 3.5%. The length of the CDR3 is 14 residues. Germline-derived CDR1 and CDR2 are SEHNR and FQNEAQ (reference sequence). Trimming removed 5 bases from V and 6 bases from J, with 15 bases in between. The clonotype comes from an older man with acute or convalescent COVID-19. Input material: peripheral blood. V gene TRBV7-9 combines with J gene TRBJ2-3; possible D gene TRBD1, 5 bases. The CDR3: CASSRQEGADTQYF. The CDR3 DNA reads as TGTGCCAGCAGCCGCCAGGAAGGGGCGGATACGCAGTATTTT.